This T cell receptor (beta chain) was recorded in a study of radiation and T cells in renal cell carcinoma. Points from the study as a whole: From baseline, blood top tumor clonotypes peaked at 2 weeks post-radiation. Without pretreatment biopsies, baseline tumor clonotype presence was undetermined.

This clone was found once. Its antigen remains unknown. The CDR3 length is 16 residues. Germline V gives CDR1 SNHLY, CDR2 FYNNEI. V gave up 4 bases and J gave up 0 bases, with 14 bases separating them. Time point meaning: baseline pretreatment blood. Treatment noted: 15 Gy SBRT to primary tumor, nephrectomy 4 weeks later. The table came from immunoSEQ multiplex PCR; TCRdb's copy has only in-frame clones and leaves some out. The sample yields about 130,000 clones, approximately 91% seen once. The sample consisted of blood, taken from a patient whose treatment included radiotherapy and nephrectomy. This receptor was taken from a woman in her 50s with renal cell carcinoma. The chain employs TRBV2 and TRBJ2-3; D may be TRBD2 (6 bases). CDR3 sequence: CASSGPTGTSTDTQYF. The CDR3 DNA reads TGTGCCAGCAGTGGCCCAACCGGGACTAGCACAGATACGCAGTATTTT.